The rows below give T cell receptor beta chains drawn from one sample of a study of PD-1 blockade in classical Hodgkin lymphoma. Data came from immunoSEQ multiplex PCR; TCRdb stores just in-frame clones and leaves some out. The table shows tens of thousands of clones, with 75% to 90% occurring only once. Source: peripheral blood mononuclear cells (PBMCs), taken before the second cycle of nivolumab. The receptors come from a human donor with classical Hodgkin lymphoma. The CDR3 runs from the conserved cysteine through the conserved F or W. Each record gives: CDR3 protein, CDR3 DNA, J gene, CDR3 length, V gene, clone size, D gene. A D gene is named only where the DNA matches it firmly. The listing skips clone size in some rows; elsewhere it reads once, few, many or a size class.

CASSGSGFLLPNTEAFF | TGTGCCAGCAGCGGATCAGGGTTCCTCCTTCCGAACACTGAAGCTTTCTTT | TRBJ1-1 | 17 | TRBV13 | few | .
CASSISGPINQPQHF | TGTGCCAGTAGTATTTCGGGGCCAATCAATCAGCCCCAGCATTTT | TRBJ1-5 | 15 | TRBV19 | . | .
CASRRVFEDEQFF | TGTGCCAGCAGAAGGGTTTTTGAGGATGAGCAGTTCTTC | TRBJ2-1 | 13 | TRBV2 | few | .
CASSLYTTTNEKLFF | TGTGCCAGCAGCTTATACACGACAACTAATGAAAAACTGTTTTTT | TRBJ1-4 | 15 | TRBV7-2 | few | .
CASSYNSNQPQHF | TGTGCCAGCAGTTACAACAGCAATCAGCCCCAGCATTTT | TRBJ1-5 | 13 | TRBV6-5 | . | .
CASSSTGVGETQYF | TGTGCCAGCAGCTCAACAGGGGTCGGGGAGACCCAGTACTTC | TRBJ2-5 | 14 | TRBV7-8 | . | TRBD1
CATSLIQGTSQPQHF | TGTGCCACCAGTCTTATACAGGGGACCAGTCAGCCCCAGCATTTT | TRBJ1-5 | 15 | TRBV15 | . | TRBD1
CASSQALPDAGPLHF | TGCGCCAGCAGCCAAGCTCTCCCCGACGCGGGGCCCCTCCACTTT | TRBJ1-6 | 15 | TRBV4-1 | . | .
CASTGTGGNQPQHF | TGTGCCAGTACCGGGACTGGGGGCAATCAGCCCCAGCATTTT | TRBJ1-5 | 14 | TRBV19 | . | .
CATQPMWGAPGELFF | TGTGCCACCCAACCCATGTGGGGGGCGCCCGGGGAGCTGTTTTTT | TRBJ2-2 | 15 | TRBV27 | . | .
CASSFRLAGGNEQFF | TGTGCCAGCAGTTTCCGACTAGCGGGAGGCAATGAGCAGTTCTTC | TRBJ2-1 | 15 | TRBV27 | . | TRBD2
CASSLSDVDSNQPQHF | TGTGCCAGCAGTTTATCCGACGTAGATAGCAATCAGCCCCAGCATTTT | TRBJ1-5 | 16 | TRBV28 | . | .
CASSLSRDQPQHF | TGTGCCAGCAGCTTGTCTCGGGATCAGCCCCAGCATTTT | TRBJ1-5 | 13 | TRBV7-2 | . | .
CASSQQGSSGNTIYF | TGTGCCAGCAGCCAACAGGGAAGCTCTGGAAACACCATATATTTT | TRBJ1-3 | 15 | TRBV9 | . | .
CASSQDGGQGDYEQYF | TGCGCCAGCAGCCAAGATGGGGGACAGGGGGATTACGAGCAGTACTTC | TRBJ2-7 | 16 | TRBV4-1 | . | TRBD1
CASSGQKAFEQFF | TGTGCCAGCAGCGGACAGAAAGCGTTTGAGCAGTTCTTC | TRBJ2-1 | 13 | TRBV7-9 | . | .
CASITGGGQPQHF | TGTGCCAGCATTACAGGGGGAGGTCAGCCCCAGCATTTT | TRBJ1-5 | 13 | TRBV6-1 | . | TRBD1
CASSLGGANTEAFF | TGTGCCAGCAGCTTAGGTGGGGCTAACACTGAAGCTTTCTTT | TRBJ1-1 | 14 | TRBV11-1 | . | .
CASSPGQGYTEAFF | TGCGCCAGCAGCCCTGGACAGGGTTACACTGAAGCTTTCTTT | TRBJ1-1 | 14 | TRBV5-1 | few | TRBD1
CASSLVSTSRPYEQYF | TGTGCCAGCAGCTTAGTGTCTACTAGCCGACCCTACGAGCAGTACTTC | TRBJ2-7 | 16 | TRBV7-9 | . | .
CARSSGGETQYF | TGTGCCAGAAGCTCCGGGGGGGAGACCCAGTACTTC | TRBJ2-5 | 12 | TRBV5-3 | . | TRBD2
CASSLFGAPPRMGSKGRETQYF | TGTGCCAGCAGTTTATTCGGGGCCCCCCCCAGAATGGGCTCGAAGGGCAGAGAGACCCAGTACTTC | TRBJ2-5 | 22 | TRBV27 | . | .
CASSQGENYGYTF | TGCGCCAGCAGCCAGGGTGAGAACTATGGCTACACCTTC | TRBJ1-2 | 13 | TRBV4-1 | . | .
CASSPEGGLNEQFF | TGCGCCAGCAGCCCGGAGGGGGGGCTTAATGAGCAGTTCTTC | TRBJ2-1 | 14 | TRBV5-1 | . | .
CASSPGLAGLSSYNEQFF | TGTGCCAGTTCTCCGGGACTAGCGGGACTAAGCTCCTACAATGAGCAGTTCTTC | TRBJ2-1 | 18 | TRBV19 | once | TRBD2
CASSPPRTANEQFF | TGTGCCAGCTCACCACCCCGGACCGCTAATGAGCAGTTCTTC | TRBJ2-1 | 14 | TRBV18 | . | .
CASSLTGSSYEQYF | TGTGCCAGCAGTTTAACGGGTTCCTCCTACGAGCAGTACTTC | TRBJ2-7 | 14 | TRBV28 | . | .
CASSGWGGANTGELFF | TGTGCCAGCAGCGGGTGGGGCGGAGCGAACACCGGGGAGCTGTTTTTT | TRBJ2-2 | 16 | TRBV7-9 | . | .
CSVGAGADTQYF | TGCAGCGTTGGAGCGGGGGCAGATACGCAGTATTTT | TRBJ2-3 | 12 | TRBV29-1 | few | TRBD2
CATSRPLAGVLDTQYF | TGTGCCACCAGCAGACCCCTGGCGGGGGTCCTAGATACGCAGTATTTT | TRBJ2-3 | 16 | TRBV15 | . | TRBD2
CSVEGQGVGNEQYF | TGCAGCGTTGAAGGACAGGGGGTGGGTAACGAGCAGTACTTC | TRBJ2-7 | 14 | TRBV29-1 | . | TRBD1
CATSRVLFANTGELFF | TGTGCCACCAGCAGAGTACTATTCGCGAACACCGGGGAGCTGTTTTTT | TRBJ2-2 | 16 | TRBV15 | . | .
CASSLGGQGEQYF | TGCGCCAGCAGCTTGGGGGGACAGGGCGAGCAGTACTTC | TRBJ2-7 | 13 | TRBV5-1 | . | TRBD1
CASRPDGVREKLFF | TGTGCCAGCAGACCCGACGGTGTGAGGGAAAAACTGTTTTTT | TRBJ1-4 | 14 | TRBV2 | few | .
CASSFRSSSYNEQFF | TGTGCCAGCAGCTTCAGGTCAAGCTCCTACAATGAGCAGTTCTTC | TRBJ2-1 | 15 | TRBV7-9 | . | .
CASSLVVTSGQEGTQYF | TGTGCCAGCAGCTTAGTTGTGACTAGCGGCCAAGAGGGTACGCAGTATTTT | TRBJ2-3 | 17 | TRBV7-2 | . | TRBD2
CASSQQGGETQYF | TGTGCCAGCTCACAACAGGGCGGGGAGACCCAGTACTTC | TRBJ2-5 | 13 | TRBV18 | . | .
CASSLAGSSYNEQFF | TGTGCCAGCAGCTTAGCGGGGAGCTCCTACAATGAGCAGTTCTTC | TRBJ2-1 | 15 | TRBV7-2 | . | .
CASSSYRGEGAFF | TGTGCCAGCAGCTCCTACAGGGGTGAAGGGGCTTTCTTT | TRBJ1-1 | 13 | TRBV12-1 | . | .
CASSKALVYEQYF | TGTGCCAGCAGCAAAGCATTGGTGTACGAGCAGTACTTC | TRBJ2-7 | 13 | TRBV7-9 | . | .
CASSPGTSGVNLYEQYF | TGCGCCAGCAGTCCCGGGACTAGCGGGGTGAACCTCTACGAGCAGTACTTC | TRBJ2-7 | 17 | TRBV10-1 | . | TRBD2
CASSIRTRGSYNEQFF | TGTGCCAGTAGTATTAGGACTAGAGGCTCCTACAATGAGCAGTTCTTC | TRBJ2-1 | 16 | TRBV19 | . | TRBD2